A selection of T cell receptor beta chains follows, all from one sample in a study of blood T cell repertoires in COVID-19. Here immunoSEQ multiplex PCR was the method, and the copy in TCRdb shows in-frame clones only, minus some. The sample consists of around 700,000 clones, more than 80% of them appearing once. The sample taken for sequencing was peripheral blood. These receptors all stem from a young woman with acute or convalescent COVID-19. CDR3s include the opening cysteine and the closing phenylalanine or tryptophan. A D gene is named only where the DNA matches it firmly. Not all rows give a size; the values are once, few, many and, for expanded clones, a class.

CDR3 length	D gene	J gene	clone size	V gene	CDR3 DNA	CDR3 protein
17	TRBD1	TRBJ1-2	few	TRBV24-1	TGTGCCACCAGTGACCGTTCCCTGGGACAGGGGATAGGTGGCTACACCTTC	CATSDRSLGQGIGGYTF
15	TRBD1	TRBJ2-7	-	TRBV6-5	TGTGCCAGCAGCGACGCCCGGACAGGGGGTAACGAGCAGTACTTC	CASSDARTGGNEQYF
14	-	TRBJ1-6	-	TRBV2	TGTGCCAGCGCCAGGGTTTTGGGTAATTCACCCCTCCACTTT	CASARVLGNSPLHF
14	-	TRBJ1-2	-	TRBV27	-	CASSSSDRGYGYTF
14	TRBD1	TRBJ1-2	-	TRBV7-9	TGTGCCAGCAGGTTAGGGACAGCCCCCTCCGGCTACACCTTC	CASRLGTAPSGYTF
13	-	TRBJ1-2	-	TRBV10-3	TGTGCCATCAGTGAGTACAGGGACTATGGCTACACCTTC	CAISEYRDYGYTF
15	-	TRBJ2-1	once	TRBV6-6	TGTGCCAGCAGTTACTCGGATATCGGGGTACAAGAGCAGTTCTTC	CASSYSDIGVQEQFF
17	TRBD1	TRBJ2-6	-	TRBV12-5	TGTGCTAGTGGTTGGGGGACAGGCGCCTCTGGGGCCAACGTCCTGACTTTC	CASGWGTGASGANVLTF
16	TRBD1	TRBJ1-1	few	TRBV27	TGTGCCAGCAGAACCCGGACAGGAACGATAGGTCCTGAAGCTTTCTTT	CASRTRTGTIGPEAFF
15	-	TRBJ2-1	-	TRBV2	TGTGCCAGCAGCAAGGAGGGCAAGGGCTACAATGAGCAGTTCTTC	CASSKEGKGYNEQFF
15	-	TRBJ1-1	-	TRBV5-1	TGCGCCAGCAGCTTGACGGGCGGGAAAGGCGCTGAAGCTTTCTTT	CASSLTGGKGAEAFF
15	-	TRBJ1-1	few	TRBV7-9	TGTGCCAGCAGCCCAATCCGCCCGGGGAACACTGAAGCTTTCTTT	CASSPIRPGNTEAFF
16	-	TRBJ1-4	-	TRBV14	TGTGCCAGCAGCCCTCAGGGTGGGGCCCTAAATGAAAAACTGTTTTTT	CASSPQGGALNEKLFF
14	TRBD1	TRBJ1-2	-	TRBV19	TGTGCCAGTAGGGTCCAGGGGGCCCGCTATGGCTACACCTTC	CASRVQGARYGYTF
16	TRBD1	TRBJ1-2	few	TRBV7-6	TGTGCCAGCAGCTTAGAGGGGGCAGGGGGCGATTATGGCTACACCTTC	CASSLEGAGGDYGYTF
15	TRBD1	TRBJ1-2	-	TRBV9	TGTGCCAGCAGCGAAGGACAGGGGCCCGGCTATGGCTACACCTTC	CASSEGQGPGYGYTF
15	TRBD1	TRBJ2-1	-	TRBV6-5	TGTGCCAGCAGCCCCGAGGGGGCCCCATCCAATGAGCAGTTCTTC	CASSPEGAPSNEQFF
16	-	TRBJ1-4	-	TRBV19	TGTGCCAGTCGAACGACGAGGGAACGATCTAATGAAAAACTGTTTTTT	CASRTTRERSNEKLFF
17	TRBD2	TRBJ2-2	-	TRBV9	TGTGCCAGCAGCACCCTAGCGGGGGGGCAAGGCACCGGGGAGCTGTTTTTT	CASSTLAGGQGTGELFF
14	TRBD2	TRBJ2-7	-	TRBV28	TGTGCCAGCAGTCCCCCGGGGGGTCCCTACGAGCAGTACTTC	CASSPPGGPYEQYF
15	TRBD1	TRBJ2-7	-	TRBV7-2	TGTGCCAGCAGCGCAGGGCCCTACAGGGGCATCGAGCAGTACTTC	CASSAGPYRGIEQYF
21	-	TRBJ1-1	-	TRBV7-6	TGTGCCAGCAGCTTATTTAGGTATTCAGGTGAAGGGGCGCCGGGAGGGACTGAAGCTTTCTTT	CASSLFRYSGEGAPGGTEAFF
12	TRBD1	TRBJ1-2	-	TRBV24-1	TGTGCCACCAGTAAGGGGGCCGGGGGCTACACCTTC	CATSKGAGGYTF
14	-	TRBJ1-5	-	TRBV7-8	TGTGCCAGCAGCTTAGCGGCAGGGGTTGAGCCCCAGCATTTT	CASSLAAGVEPQHF
14	TRBD1	TRBJ1-6	-	TRBV5-1	TGCGCCAGCAGCCCTGACAGGGTCTCTTCACCCCTCCACTTT	CASSPDRVSSPLHF
15	TRBD2	TRBJ2-5	once	TRBV2	TGTGCCAGCAAGGGACTAGCGGGGGGACAAGAGACCCAGTACTTC	CASKGLAGGQETQYF
13	-	TRBJ1-1	-	TRBV18	TGTGCCAGCTCATTCGGGGAGTACACTGAAGCTTTCTTT	CASSFGEYTEAFF
18	TRBD1	TRBJ1-5	-	TRBV15	TGTGCCACCAGCGGATCATTAGGGACAGGGTCGAGCAATCAGCCCCAGCATTTT	CATSGSLGTGSSNQPQHF
14	-	TRBJ2-1	-	TRBV19	TGTGCCAGTAGTATAGGGAGCTCCTACAATGAGCAGTTCTTC	CASSIGSSYNEQFF
15	TRBD1	TRBJ1-6	-	TRBV28	TGTGCCAGCAGTTTAGGGGACAGGGGCAATTCACCCCTCCACTTT	CASSLGDRGNSPLHF
17	TRBD1	TRBJ1-5	-	TRBV19	TGTGCCAGTAGTTTCAACCGGGACAGAGCGTCGGGATCACCCCAGCATTTT	CASSFNRDRASGSPQHF
16	-	TRBJ2-3	-	TRBV11-2	TGTGCCAGCAGCCTACTCGGGTCCTATAGCGCAGATACGCAGTATTTT	CASSLLGSYSADTQYF
14	-	TRBJ2-7	-	TRBV5-6	TGTGCCAGCAGGGAGACCGGAGACTCCTACGAGCAGTACTTC	CASRETGDSYEQYF
17	TRBD1	TRBJ2-1	-	TRBV6-6	TGTGCCAGCAGTCCCACGCGAAACCAGGGGGCCTACAATGAGCAGTTCTTC	CASSPTRNQGAYNEQFF
15	-	TRBJ2-2	once	TRBV5-4	TGTGCCAGCAGCCAGGGACAACCTTCCACCGGGGAGCTGTTTTTT	CASSQGQPSTGELFF
15	-	TRBJ1-4	-	TRBV21-1	TGTGCCAGCCCGGGGGGGGTACAGCCGACCCGGGGACTGTTTTTT	CASPGGVQPTRGLFF
17	TRBD1	TRBJ1-4	-	TRBV19	TGTGCCAGTGGTACAGGGGGCCCACTACCAACTAATGAAAAACTGTTTTTT	CASGTGGPLPTNEKLFF
14	TRBD1	TRBJ1-2	-	TRBV29-1	TGCAGCGTTGGCGCTGGACAGGTTGAGGATGGCTACACCTTC	CSVGAGQVEDGYTF
15	TRBD1	TRBJ1-2	-	TRBV4-3	TGCGCCAGCAGCCAAGGTGGGGACAGGGTCTATGGCTACACCTTC	CASSQGGDRVYGYTF
19	TRBD2	TRBJ2-7	-	TRBV11-2	TGTGCCAGCAGCTTAGCCAGGGAAACGGGACTAGCGGGGAATTACGAGCAGTACTTC	CASSLARETGLAGNYEQYF
15	TRBD1	TRBJ2-5	-	TRBV7-9	TGTGCCAGCAGCTTAGTTCTTACAGGGGAAGAGACCCAGTACTTC	CASSLVLTGEETQYF